These 9 T cell receptor beta chains were all obtained from the same sample, sequenced in a study of OX40 agonist ivuxolimab in advanced cancers. Assay used: immunoSEQ multiplex PCR; TCRdb lists only in-frame clones, some missing. The sample lists 50,000 to 85,000 clones; 85% were seen once. Specimen: CD4+ or CD8+ T cells sorted from blood, collected in a trial of the OX40 agonist ivuxolimab. These receptors were obtained from an adult with an advanced solid tumor such as melanoma, head and neck, liver or kidney cancer.

V and J are TRBV19 and TRBJ2-5; 12 positions match TRBD2. The CDR3 has 15 amino acids. CDR1 and CDR2 (germline): LNHDA, SQIVND (reference sequence). The J segment lost 4 bases and the V segment lost 7 bases, leaving 7 bases of the junction unmatched. The CDR3 region is CASTPKLAGGETQYF. CDR3 coding DNA: TGTGCCAGTACCCCTAAACTAGCGGGAGGAGAGACCCAGTACTTC.

The gene calls are TRBV6-5 and TRBJ2-1; 10 nucleotides align to TRBD1. Per the germline V gene, CDR1 is MNHEY and CDR2 is SVGAGI. This CDR3 has 15 residues. V lost 9 bases, J lost 5 bases, and 10 bases stayed unmatched. The CDR3 DNA is TGTGCCAGTCGGAAGACAGGGGGCAGGAACAATGAGCAGTTCTTC. It is translated as CASRKTGGRNNEQFF.

This clone showed up just once. The CDR3, as DNA: TGTGCCAGCAGCTCGTCAGGGACAGAAAGTGAAGCTTTCTTT. It is translated as CASSSSGTESEAFF. The genes are TRBV7-9 and TRBJ1-1; TRBD1 agrees at 7 bases. V dropped 4 bases and J dropped 7; count of bases not matched to a gene: 9. CDR1 is SEHNR, CDR2 FQNEAQ, per germline (reference sequence). This CDR3 is built from 14 residues. Variable domain in full (rest from reference TRBV7-9 and TRBJ1-1): DTGVSQNPRHKITKRGQNVTFRCDPISEHNRLYWYRQTLGQGPEFLTYFQNEAQLEKSRLLSDRFSAERPKGSFSTLEIQRTEQGDSAMYLCASSSSGTESEAFFGQGTRLTVV.

The genes are TRBV5-4 and TRBJ2-3, with 12 bases identical to TRBD2. This CDR3 region has 14 residues. Germline V CDR1 and CDR2: SGHNT, YYREEE (reference sequence). The junction had 5 bases not matched to a gene; V was cut back by 4 bases and J by 8 bases. The DNA for the CDR3 is TGTGCCAGCAGCGCGACTAGCGGGGGTAGTACGCAGTATTTT. It is translated as CASSATSGGSTQYF.

This chain uses TRBV4-1 with TRBJ2-5; 7 positions agree with TRBD2. The germline V gene encodes CDR1 MGHRA and CDR2 YSYEKL. Trimming removed 1 base from V and 5 bases from J; junction bases left unmatched: 7. The CDR3 consists of 15 residues. The CDR3 DNA reads TGCGCCAGCAGCCAAGGGACTAGGGCAGACGAGACCCAGTACTTC. Residues: CASSQGTRADETQYF.

The chain couples TRBV5-1 to TRBJ2-3, with D uncertain. Trimming pared 3 bases from V and 3 bases from J, leaving 8 bases between. The CDR3 runs 13 residues. Germline V gives CDR1 SGHRS, CDR2 YFSETQ. The CDR3 DNA follows: TGCGCCAGCAGCTCCCAAGGAACAGATACGCAGTATTTT. It is translated as CASSSQGTDTQYF.

The V and J genes are TRBV27 and TRBJ2-5; no firm D call. Deletions cut 2 bases from V and 5 bases from J, with 9 bases between. CDR3 length: 13 residues. Germline CDR1 MNHEY, CDR2 SMNVEV (reference sequence). The CDR3 nucleotides are TGTGCCAGCAGTTTACTAATAAGGGAGACCCAGTACTTC. Protein: CASSLLIRETQYF.

The chain joins TRBV7-6 to TRBJ1-2, with D unclear. CDR1 and CDR2 (germline): SGHVS, FNYEAQ. The CDR3 has 13 amino acids. V dropped 1 base and J dropped 8 bases, with 11 bases sitting between them. CDR3 region: CASSLGPTVGYTF. The CDR3 nucleotides are TGTGCCAGCAGCTTAGGTCCAACAGTCGGCTACACCTTC.

V is TRBV5-1 and J is TRBJ1-4, with 8 bases aligning to TRBD1. V dropped 4 bases and J dropped 5; count of bases not matched to a gene: 10. CDR1 is SGHRS and CDR2 is YFSETQ in the germline V gene. The CDR3 has 16 residues. In DNA, the CDR3 is TGCGCCAGCAGCCGTCTCCCGACAGGGGCGAATGAAAAACTGTTTTTT. Translation gives CASSRLPTGANEKLFF.